Shown below are 2 T cell receptor beta chains from a single sample sequenced in a study of blood T cell repertoires in COVID-19. Data came from immunoSEQ multiplex PCR; TCRdb stores just in-frame clones and leaves some out. In the table there are about 270,000 clones, approximately 87% of which are singletons. The sample taken for sequencing was peripheral blood. These receptors came from a woman aged 50 to 65 with acute or convalescent COVID-19.

The chain is built from TRBV11-3 and TRBJ2-3; D gene ambiguous. CDR3 length equals 13 residues. V lost 4 bases, J lost 4 bases, and 9 bases lay in between. Germline V gene sequence: CDR1 SGHNT, CDR2 YENEEA. CDR3 sequence reads: CASSSLVADTQYF. CDR3 sequence (DNA): TGTGCCAGCAGCTCTCTAGTCGCAGATACGCAGTATTTT.

The chain is built from TRBV1 and TRBJ1-6; the table names TRBD1, a call not compared with the DNA. TRBV1 is labeled a pseudogene. The CDR3 contains 13 residues. The CDR3 DNA reads TGCACCAGCAGCCAGCAGGGGCCCGTGCCCCTCCACTTT. Translation: CTSSQQGPVPLHF.